The T cell receptor beta chain described here comes from a study of naive and memory T cell subsets. Notes on the study in general: Both skin biopsy types reportedly yielded TCRs, tuberculin sites far more.

Treatment noted: skin biopsy from PPD injection site in Mantoux-positive individual. An oligonucleotide containing a UMI was ligated to the 3' end of TCR cDNA. Tuberculin skin test biopsies were taken where PPD was injected in Mantoux-positive people. Cells were not sorted; total RNA input targeted 1 to 1000 ng. Ligated cDNA underwent four rounds of PCR with nested alpha and beta constant region primers and SP2. In TCRdb, the UMI-ligation and nested PCR reads were re-called with MiXCR into one record per CDR3 protein. The data show 37,000 or so distinct CDR3 sequences, approximately 11% seen once. Germline V gene sequence: CDR1 DFQATT, CDR2 SNEGSKA (reference sequence). Trimming removed 4 bases at V and 1 base at J, with 13 bases between. The CDR3 contains 14 residues. This clonotype was recorded many times. Antigen specificity is unknown.

This rearrangement joins TRBV20-1 to TRBJ1-1, with a weak D call TRBD1 (6 bases). Sequenced here: skin, sampled from a tuberculin skin test site. The sequence was collected from an adult in good health. CDR3 loop: CSATGVLQNTEAFF. CDR3 DNA: TGCAGTGCTACAGGGGTCCTCCAGAACACTGAAGCTTTCTTT.